This T cell receptor (beta chain) was captured in a study of shared clonotypes between healthy human individuals. Overall study: Each donor had three CD4 naive, three CD4 memory, two CD8 naive and one CD8 memory plate.

The study, taken as a whole, reports: Memory subsets had estimated richness that was generally smaller than that of naive subsets. Across a handful of donors, naive CD4 shared 5% to 6%, naive CD8 around 3.8%, memory CD4 2% to 2.5%, memory CD8 about 0.38%.

About this clone itself: Its antigen is still unknown.

V lost 1 base and J lost 0, with 4 bases in between. Per germline, CDR1 MDHEN and CDR2 SYDVKM. The CDR3 runs 13 residues. Every subset had its genomic DNA shared out evenly among several immunoSEQ plates. The assay was immunoSEQ multiplex PCR, and TCRdb's table has in-frame clones only and misses some. The sample has over a million clones; about three quarters are singletons. The chain recombines TRBV28 with TRBJ2-7; D remains ambiguous. This clonotype was obtained from a man aged 18-30 years in good health. Sequenced input: memory CD4+ T cells sorted from blood. Subset denoted: CD45RA-negative fraction. CDR3 region: CASSLSYSYEQYF. The CDR3 nucleotides read TGTGCCAGCAGTTTATCGTACTCCTACGAGCAGTACTTC.